Below, 32 T cell receptor beta chains from the same sample are listed, as sequenced in a study of cytomegalovirus exposure and HLA in healthy donors (dated by TCRdb to 2017 to 2019). The library was produced with the immunoSEQ multiplex PCR assay. A mixture of 60 forward primers for TCR Vbeta segments and 13 reverse primers for TCR Jbeta segments was used in the multiplex PCR. The source is immuneACCESS, and TCRdb retained only in-frame sequences with V and J called. Part of the clones is not carried over; for the studies checked, unresolved V genes explain less than half of this, and the remainder is unexplained. The sample table shows under 150,000 clones, and about 80% are seen once. The top ten hold around 6.6% of the sample. The sample comprised PBMCs. These receptors were taken from a middle-aged woman in good health and CMV-seropositive.

This clone was seen a single time. V usage is TRBV30 and J usage is TRBJ2-1, with 9 positions matching TRBD2. Germline V gene lookup returns CDR1 GTSNPN and CDR2 SVGIG (reference sequence). The CDR3 loop spans 14 amino acids. V lost 1 base and J lost 4; bases outside the gene matches: 2. Here the CDR3 reads CAWSASGRYNEQFF. CDR3 sequence (DNA): TGTGCCTGGAGTGCCAGCGGGAGGTACAATGAGCAGTTCTTC.

The V and J genes are TRBV7-9 and TRBJ2-5, with TRBD2 as a possible D gene (6 bases). Germline CDR1 is SEHNR and CDR2 is FQNEAQ (reference sequence). The CDR3 consists of 15 residues. V shed 4 bases and J shed 1 base, with 13 bases lying between them. Here the CDR3 reads CASSSISGAQETQYF. In DNA form, the CDR3 reads TGTGCCAGCAGCTCCATTAGCGGAGCCCAAGAGACCCAGTACTTC. Combining the CDR3 with reference TRBV7-9 and TRBJ2-5 gives the whole variable domain DTGVSQNPRHKITKRGQNVTFRCDPISEHNRLYWYRQTLGQGPEFLTYFQNEAQLEKSRLLSDRFSAERPKGSFSTLEIQRTEQGDSAMYLCASSSISGAQETQYFGPGTRLLVL.

Comment on this clone: The junction differs from germline at one of its ends, possibly a read error. The gene calls are TRBV30 and TRBJ1-2; D is uncertain. The germline gives CDR1 GTSNPN, CDR2 SVGIG (reference sequence). This CDR3 spans 11 amino acids. CDR3 sequence: CAGRATYGYTF. The CDR3 DNA follows: TGTGCCGGGAGGGCCACCTATGGCTACACCTTC. Full variable domain (outside the CDR3, taken from reference TRBV30 and TRBJ1-2): SQTIHQWPATLVQPVGSPLSLECTVEGTSNPNLYWYRQAAGRGLQLLFYSVGIGQISSEVPQNLSASRPQDRQFILSSKKLLLSDSGFYLCAGRATYGYTFGSGTRLTVV.

This sequence joins TRBV30 and TRBJ1-2, with a weak D call TRBD1 (5 bases). V lost 1 base to trimming and J lost 2 bases, with 8 bases between them. Germline loops: CDR1 GTSNPN, CDR2 SVGIG (reference sequence). This CDR3 contains 13 residues. CDR3 nucleotides: TGTGCCTGGAGTGGAGGACACAACTATGGCTACACCTTC. It specifies CAWSGGHNYGYTF. Full variable domain (missing parts from reference TRBV30 and TRBJ1-2): SQTIHQWPATLVQPVGSPLSLECTVEGTSNPNLYWYRQAAGRGLQLLFYSVGIGQISSEVPQNLSASRPQDRQFILSSKKLLLSDSGFYLCAWSGGHNYGYTFGSGTRLTVV.

The chain has TRBV6-5 and TRBJ2-3; TRBD2 aligns across 10 bases. The trim removed 7 bases at V and 6 bases at J, leaving 7 bases unmatched. CDR3 length equals 14 residues. Per germline, CDR1 MNHEY and CDR2 SVGAGI. CDR3 in amino acids: CASKKAGGPDTQYF. The CDR3 nucleotides read TGTGCCAGCAAGAAAGCGGGAGGGCCTGATACGCAGTATTTT.

This clone occurred once. This sequence joins TRBV6-6 and TRBJ2-2; D is undetermined. The germline CDR1 and CDR2 sequences are MNHNY and SVGAGI (reference sequence). The V end lost 7 bases, the J end lost 6 bases, and 21 bases lay between the germline ends. This CDR3 region has 16 residues. Here the CDR3 DNA reads TGTGCCAGCACTCCAGGCCGAGTTTTGATCGCCGGGGAGCTGTTTTTT. As protein: CASTPGRVLIAGELFF.

The chain links TRBV30 to TRBJ1-1; D not certain. CDR1 is GTSNPN, CDR2 SVGIG, per germline (reference sequence). This CDR3 contains 13 residues. Trimming cost V 1 base and J 2 bases, with 8 bases left between them. The CDR3 is CAWSARENTEAFF. The CDR3 DNA sequence: TGTGCCTGGAGTGCGAGGGAAAACACTGAAGCTTTCTTT.

The sample holds one count of this clone. The chain employs TRBV5-1 and TRBJ2-7, with 15 bases lining up with TRBD2. This CDR3 has 19 amino acids. Germline CDR1 and CDR2: SGHRS and YFSETQ. The V segment lost 3 bases and the J segment 2 bases; nucleotides outside the gene matches: 12. CDR3 nucleotides: TGCGCCAGCAGCTCCTCTTCCGGGACTAGCGGGAGGAGGGCCTACGAGCAGTACTTC. Its protein is CASSSSSGTSGRRAYEQYF.

The chain carries TRBV7-9 and TRBJ2-3, with 13 bases aligning to TRBD2. V shed 4 bases, J shed 8 bases, and the junction held 9 bases outside the gene matches. CDR1 is SEHNR, CDR2 FQNEAQ, per germline (reference sequence). CDR3 length equals 16 residues. The CDR3 coding sequence is TGTGCCAGCAGCTCTATTAGGACTAGCGGGAGTGGTACGCAGTATTTT. Its translation: CASSSIRTSGSGTQYF.

This clone was counted a few times. At the DNA level, this CDR3 is encoded by other sequences in the same sample as well. This chain links TRBV5-1 with TRBJ2-3, with 13 bases that match TRBD2. Germline V gene lookup returns CDR1 SGHRS and CDR2 YFSETQ. CDR3 length equals 15 residues. V dropped 3 bases and J dropped 3; count of bases not matched to a gene: 1. The CDR3 sequence is CASSSGLAGTDTQYF. CDR3 nucleotides: TGCGCCAGCAGCTCGGGACTAGCGGGAACAGATACGCAGTATTTT.

As for this clone: This sample also contains other DNA sequences that code for the same CDR3. The chain couples TRBV5-1 to TRBJ2-1, with D possibly matching TRBD2 (5 bases). V gave up 4 bases and J gave up 0 bases, with 11 bases separating them. Germline V CDR1 and CDR2: SGHRS, YFSETQ. CDR3 length: 15 amino acids. The CDR3 nucleotides read TGCGCCAGCAGCCTGAGCGGAAGCTCCTACAATGAGCAGTTCTTC. Protein product: CASSLSGSSYNEQFF.

The genes are TRBV28 and TRBJ1-2; unclear D gene. CDR3 length: 12 residues. V gave up 2 bases and J gave up 4 bases, with 5 bases separating them. The germline V gene has CDR1 MDHEN and CDR2 SYDVKM. The CDR3 protein is CASSLAVYGYTF. CDR3 sequence (DNA): TGTGCCAGCAGTTTAGCGGTCTATGGCTACACCTTC.

The rearrangement joins TRBV5-8 to TRBJ1-1, with a weak D call TRBD1 (5 bases). This CDR3 region has 13 residues. Trimming cost V 4 bases and J 3 bases, with 10 bases left between them. The germline V gene has CDR1 SGHTS and CDR2 YDEGEE. The CDR3 region is CASSADSYTEAFF. CDR3 DNA sequence: TGTGCCAGCAGCGCAGACAGTTACACTGAAGCTTTCTTT.

This clone was observed once. The rearrangement links TRBV28 to TRBJ2-7, with TRBD1 as a possible D gene (7 bases). Between the trimmed V and J ends, which lost 5 bases and 3 bases, there was a span of 20 bases. This CDR3 region has 16 residues. Germline assignment: CDR1 MDHEN and CDR2 SYDVKM. The CDR3 spells CASSPGAGGIIYEQYF. The CDR3, as DNA: TGTGCCAGCAGTCCGGGGGCAGGGGGGATAATCTACGAGCAGTACTTC. The variable domain in full, with the rest retrieved from reference TRBV28 and TRBJ2-7, is DVKVTQSSRYLVKRTGEKVFLECVQDMDHENMFWYRQDPGLGLRLIYFSYDVKMKEKGDIPEGYSVSREKKERFSLILESASTNQTSMYLCASSPGAGGIIYEQYFGPGTRLTVT.

The chain uses TRBV27 and TRBJ2-3, with D perhaps TRBD2 (5 bases). The CDR3 length is 15 residues. Germline CDR1 reads MNHEY; CDR2 reads SMNVEV (reference sequence). V lost 7 bases and J 2 bases, leaving 16 bases between the germline ends. The CDR3 coding sequence is TGTGCCAGCAACCCCTTAGGACTCCTCACAGATACGCAGTATTTT. Translating it yields CASNPLGLLTDTQYF.

This sequence joins TRBV6-5 and TRBJ1-2, with D possibly TRBD1 on 6 matching bases. The CDR3 is 15 amino acids. Per the germline V gene, CDR1 is MNHEY and CDR2 is SVGAGI. V gave up 5 bases and J gave up 4 bases, with 17 bases separating them. Written as DNA, the CDR3 is TGTGCCAGCAGTAGGTCCCGGGACACAACCTATGGCTACACCTTC. This encodes CASSRSRDTTYGYTF.

The genes are TRBV6-6 and TRBJ1-1; 7 nucleotides agree with TRBD1. In germline, CDR1 is MNHNY, CDR2 SVGAGI (reference sequence). This CDR3 has 14 residues. V lost 11 bases to trimming and J lost 1 base; unmatched junction nucleotides: 10. The CDR3 DNA is TGTGCCTGCACGATGAGGGGGCGGAACACTGAAGCTTTCTTT. Translating it yields CACTMRGRNTEAFF.

The chain joins TRBV10-2 to TRBJ2-4; 12 nucleotides line up with TRBD2. The CDR3 is 16 amino acids. Unmatched junction bases numbered 12, after V lost 8 bases and J lost 7 bases. Germline V gene data show CDR1 as WSHSY and CDR2 as SAAADI. The CDR3 coding sequence is TGCGCCAGCCGGGCGAGACTAGCGGGAGTTTCGAACATTCAGTACTTC. As protein: CASRARLAGVSNIQYF.

This chain connects TRBV7-2 to TRBJ2-1; TRBD2 matches at 10 bases. Germline V gene lookup returns CDR1 SGHTA and CDR2 FQGNSA. CDR3 size: 14 residues. Germline trimming cut 0 bases from V and 7 bases from J; bases unmatched to any gene: 0. CDR3 amino acids: CASSLASGRNEQFF. CDR3 bases: TGTGCCAGCAGCTTAGCTAGCGGGAGGAATGAGCAGTTCTTC.

The chain uses TRBV5-1 and TRBJ1-4; 9 positions agree with TRBD1. This CDR3 spans 15 amino acids. The V gene end was trimmed by 3 bases and the J gene end by 3 bases; junction bases not matched to a gene: 3. Per germline, CDR1 SGHRS and CDR2 YFSETQ. DNA for the CDR3: TGCGCCAGCAGCTGGGGGACAGGGTCTAATGAAAAACTGTTTTTT. It codes for CASSWGTGSNEKLFF.

The V gene is TRBV19, the J gene TRBJ2-2; the D gene is possibly TRBD1 (6 bases). Deletions cut 7 bases from V and 7 bases from J, with 13 bases between. The germline gives CDR1 LNHDA, CDR2 SQIVND (reference sequence). The CDR3 totals 13 residues. The CDR3: CASTWGRGGELFF. CDR3 coding DNA: TGTGCCAGTACTTGGGGGCGAGGCGGGGAGCTGTTTTTT. The full variable domain, completed using reference TRBV19 and TRBJ2-2, is DGGITQSPKYLFRKEGQNVTLSCEQNLNHDAMYWYRQDPGQGLRLIYYSQIVNDFQKGDIAEGYSVSREKKESFPLTVTSAQKNPTAFYLCASTWGRGGELFFGEGSRLTVL.

The chain couples TRBV6-6 to TRBJ2-1; D is possibly TRBD2 (6 bases). V lost 5 bases, J lost 15 bases, and 20 bases lay in between. The CDR3 extends over 13 amino acids. Germline V gene data show CDR1 as MNHNY and CDR2 as SVGAGI (reference sequence). In DNA form, the CDR3 reads TGTGCCAGCAGTCACAGCTCGACTAGGGTTATGTTCTTC. Its protein product is CASSHSSTRVMFF.

J is TRBJ2-1 and V is TRBV29-1; 11 bases match TRBD1. CDR3 length: 13 amino acids. The ends lost 4 bases at V and 9 bases at J; junction bases unmatched: 5. Germline V lookup: CDR1 SQVTM, CDR2 ANQGSEA. The CDR3 bases are TGCAGCGTTGGGGGACAGGGGGAGATTGAGCAGTTCTTC. The encoded protein is CSVGGQGEIEQFF.

The table lists this clone with a few counts. CDR3 residues: CASSAQVTEAFF. The DNA for the CDR3 is TGTGCCAGCAGCGCACAGGTCACTGAAGCTTTCTTT. The chain joins TRBV6-1 to TRBJ1-1, with D tentatively TRBD1 (5 bases). The germline gives CDR1 MNHNS, CDR2 SASEGT. This CDR3 spans 12 amino acids. The V end lost 6 bases, the J end lost 4 bases, and 9 bases lay between the germline ends.

The chain carries TRBV7-2 and TRBJ2-5, with D perhaps TRBD1 (5 bases). From germline, CDR1 is SGHTA and CDR2 FQGNSA. Trimming cost V 5 bases and J 5 bases, with 12 bases left between them. The length of the CDR3 is 13 residues. The CDR3 protein is CASSHGQDETQYF. CDR3 coding DNA: TGTGCCAGCAGCCATGGACAAGATGAGACCCAGTACTTC.

The chain carries TRBV5-1 and TRBJ2-6, with 7 bases identical to TRBD1. The CDR3 loop spans 16 amino acids. CDR1 and CDR2 (germline): SGHRS, YFSETQ. With 0 bases clipped from V and 1 base from J, the junction kept 1 base outside the gene matches. CDR3 nucleotides: TGCGCCAGCAGCTTGGGACAGGGTTCTGGGGCCAACGTCCTGACTTTC. It is translated as CASSLGQGSGANVLTF.

The CDR3 sequence is CASSLAGEQYF. The CDR3 DNA reads TGCGCCAGCAGCTTGGCGGGCGAGCAGTACTTC. V and J are TRBV5-1 and TRBJ2-7; D not certain. Germline V lookup: CDR1 SGHRS, CDR2 YFSETQ. Trimming pared 0 bases from V and 6 bases from J, leaving 4 bases between. This CDR3 is built from 11 residues.

This clone was counted only a few times. V is TRBV27 and J is TRBJ1-6, with a possible D match to TRBD1 (5 bases). Trimming cost V 6 bases and J 3 bases, with 12 bases left between them. Germline V gives CDR1 MNHEY, CDR2 SMNVEV (reference sequence). CDR3 length: 15 residues. CDR3 region: CASSFGQLYNSPLHF. CDR3 in DNA: TGTGCCAGCAGCTTCGGACAACTCTATAATTCACCCCTCCACTTT.

This clone was detected only a few times. The junction differs from germline at one of its ends, possibly a read error. This chain joins TRBV7-7 and TRBJ2-1, with D perhaps TRBD1 (6 bases). Germline loops: CDR1 SSHAT, CDR2 FNYEAQ (reference sequence). The CDR3 contains 15 residues. The CDR3 sequence: CASSGQPAGYNEQFF. CDR3 nucleotides: TGTGCTAGCAGCGGACAGCCCGCCGGTTACAATGAGCAGTTCTTC.

The chain is built from TRBV6-5 and TRBJ2-7; 8 bases fit TRBD1. CDR3 length equals 15 residues. After removal of 5 bases from V and 0 bases from J, the junction contained 6 bases not matched to a gene. Germline V gene lookup returns CDR1 MNHEY and CDR2 SVGAGI. The CDR3 DNA sequence: TGTGCCAGCAGTAGAGACAGGGGCAGCTCCTACGAGCAGTACTTC. This gives the protein CASSRDRGSSYEQYF.

The chain recombines TRBV6-1 with TRBJ1-5, with 7 bases identical to TRBD1. The CDR3 is made up of 18 amino acids. Trimming took 1 base from V and 0 from J; bases not matched to a gene: 9. Germline CDR1 reads MNHNS; CDR2 reads SASEGT. DNA of the CDR3: TGTGCCAGCAGTGAAGTACGAAGACAGGGATATAGCAATCAGCCCCAGCATTTT. Translated: CASSEVRRQGYSNQPQHF.

The rearrangement uses TRBV28 and TRBJ2-5; 7 bases line up with TRBD1. Germline V gives CDR1 MDHEN, CDR2 SYDVKM. The CDR3 covers 15 residues. V shed 5 bases, J shed 4 bases, and the junction held 10 bases outside the gene matches. Here the CDR3 reads CASSRQQGSRETQYF. In nucleotides, the CDR3 is TGTGCCAGCAGTAGACAACAGGGGTCCCGAGAGACCCAGTACTTC.